This T cell receptor (beta chain) was observed in a study of CD4 T cells in relation to SARS-CoV-2 and coronaviruses. Findings and caveats of the study: In 55% to 75% of donors, memory CD4+ clonotypes crossrecognized SARS-CoV-2 and at least one common cold coronavirus spike.

The data were produced by immunoSEQ multiplex PCR, yet TCRdb's version contains in-frame clones alone and is incomplete. The sample consists of 15,000 to 20,000 clones, about 80% of them appearing once. Points on this clone: Its antigen is undetermined.

Unexposed donor CD4+ T cells date from about 2011-2018, before the COVID-19 pandemic. CD4+ T cells were isolated from the cells after around 9 days of culture. Germline assignment: CDR1 LNHNV and CDR2 YYDKDF (reference sequence). This CDR3 is 14 amino acids long. V shed 3 bases, J shed 5 bases, and the junction held 6 bases outside the gene matches. The sequencing sample was made of CD4+ T cells from PBMCs, cultured in vitro. The TCR originated in a human donor in good health. The chain combines TRBV15 with TRBJ2-5, with TRBD1 matching over 7 bases. The CDR3 here is CATSSDRAAETQYF. CDR3 nucleotide sequence: TGTGCCACCAGCAGCGACAGGGCCGCGGAGACCCAGTACTTC.